The sequence of this TCR beta chain was determined in a study of shared clonotypes between healthy human individuals. This clone was found a few times. Its antigen is as yet unknown. General study findings and limits: When compared with the clonotypes that were shared by all four sorted-subset donors, the non-shared clonotypes turned out to have lower generation probabilities.

This CDR3 is 14 amino acids long. Sorted subsets were amplified in replicate PCRs using 200 to 250 ng DNA, 30,000 to 35,000 T cell genomes. Assay: immunoSEQ multiplex PCR; the TCRdb copy retains only in-frame clones and omits some. The sample lists under 750,000 clones; roughly 72% were seen once. The chain uses TRBV21-1 and TRBJ2-7; TRBD1 is the table's D call and was not checked against the DNA. TRBV21-1 is a documented pseudogene. This sequence was found in a woman aged 25 to 45 in good health. Sequencing was performed on memory CD4+ T cells sorted from blood. Described subset: CD45RA-negative fraction. The CDR3 DNA follows: TGTGCCAGCAGCAATTCTGACAGGGACTACGAGCAGTACTTC. Protein product: CASSNSDRDYEQYF.